This T cell receptor (beta chain) came from a study of T cell responses to AZD1222 COVID-19 vaccine. Study-wide findings and caveats: Clonal diversity may have been underestimated in mostly white British donors. CD4 TCRs associated with vaccination spanned spike, dominating at 160-218 and 743-854.

The table came from immunoSEQ multiplex PCR; TCRdb's copy has only in-frame clones and leaves some out. The table includes 150,000 to 200,000 clones, more than 85% detected once. For this clone: What it binds is unknown.

The V end was cut by 5 bases, the J end by 1 base, with 15 bases between. Germline V CDR1 and CDR2: WSHSY, SAAADI. The CDR3 length is 17 residues. Material: peripheral blood, obtained on day 0 of AZD1222 vaccination. The V call is TRBV10-2, the J call TRBJ1-6; D is perhaps TRBD1 (5 bases). This clonotype was obtained from an adult in good health. CDR3 nucleotides: TGCGCCAGCAGTATGGGGGGGGTTGGGTCCTATAATTCACCCCTCCACTTT. Protein sequence: CASSMGGVGSYNSPLHF.